Listed here are 9 T cell receptor beta chains from one sample, sequenced in a study of CD8 T cells in Susac syndrome. RNA, at about 0.5 to 1 ug, was reverse transcribed with random hexamers. TCRdb fed the immunoSEQ multiplex PCR reads into MiXCR, producing one record per CDR3 protein. The sample carries about 130,000 distinct CDR3 sequences, around 94% recorded once. The specimen was CD4+ T cells from PBMCs. Every receptor here comes from a human donor in good health.

The chain links TRBV7-2 to TRBJ2-7; 14 bases are shared with TRBD2. The CDR3 contains 15 residues. The V and J ends lost 1 base and 6 bases, in that order; junction bases with no gene match: 2. The germline CDR1 and CDR2 sequences are SGHTA and FQGNSA. The CDR3 protein is CASSLEGLAGVEQYF. CDR3 nucleotide sequence: TGTGCCAGCAGCTTAGAGGGACTAGCGGGAGTCGAGCAGTACTTC.

The chain combines TRBV15 with TRBJ2-1; maybe TRBD2 (6 bases). Germline assignment: CDR1 LNHNV and CDR2 YYDKDF (reference sequence). V was cut by 5 bases and J by 9 bases, with 23 bases left in between. The CDR3 totals 16 residues. CDR3 nucleotides: TGTGCCACCAGCCCTAACAGTGCGGGTGGAGGGGTTGAGCAGTTCTTC. Encoded protein: CATSPNSAGGGVEQFF.

A single count supports this clonotype. The J gene is TRBJ1-2, the V gene TRBV19; 9 bases align to TRBD1. With 10 bases clipped from V and 4 bases from J, the junction kept 13 bases outside the gene matches. The CDR3 loop spans 15 amino acids. CDR1 is LNHDA and CDR2 is SQIVND in the germline V gene (reference sequence). The CDR3 DNA reads TGTGCCACGAAAGAACAGGGGGCGCTAGGCTATGGCTACACCTTC. Its protein product is CATKEQGALGYGYTF.

This clonotype was seen more than once but under ten times. This chain uses TRBV7-9 with TRBJ1-2; D remains unclear. Germline V lookup: CDR1 SEHNR, CDR2 FQNEAQ (reference sequence). The length of the CDR3 is 14 residues. V was trimmed by 2 bases and J by 2 bases, leaving 9 bases between them. The DNA for the CDR3 is TGTGCCAGCAGCTTACGAACAGACAACTATGGCTACACCTTC. It encodes CASSLRTDNYGYTF.

The CDR3 region has the DNA TGCGCCAGCAGCTTGGAGCCAGGGGTCACTGAAGCTTTCTTT. Translating gives CASSLEPGVTEAFF. V and J are TRBV5-1 and TRBJ1-1; D is perhaps TRBD1 (6 bases). Germline CDR1 and CDR2: SGHRS and YFSETQ. The CDR3 consists of 14 residues. Trimming stripped 0 bases from V and 4 bases from J, with 10 bases between. Full variable domain (missing parts from reference TRBV5-1 and TRBJ1-1): KAGVTQTPRYLIKTRGQQVTLSCSPISGHRSVSWYQQTPGQGLQFLFEYFSETQRNKGNFPGRFSGRQFSNSRSEMNVSTLELGDSALYLCASSLEPGVTEAFFGQGTRLTVV.

The V gene is TRBV7-2, the J gene TRBJ2-1; 9 nucleotides match TRBD1. Germline V CDR1 and CDR2: SGHTA, FQGNSA. Unmatched junction bases numbered 4, after V lost 4 bases and J lost 3 bases. The CDR3 totals 15 residues. The CDR3 DNA follows: TGTGCCAGCAGCTCCGGGACAGGGCACTACAATGAGCAGTTCTTC. Its protein product is CASSSGTGHYNEQFF.

The chain uses TRBV20-1 and TRBJ2-1; D is perhaps TRBD2 (5 bases). CDR1 and CDR2 (germline): DFQATT, SNEGSKA (reference sequence). This CDR3 comprises 12 residues. Trimming took 7 bases from V and 0 from J, leaving 7 bases between them. CDR3 protein: CSGGSSYNEQFF. The DNA of the CDR3 is TGCAGTGGTGGGAGCTCCTACAATGAGCAGTTCTTC.

This sequence joins TRBV7-2 and TRBJ2-5; no clear D gene. CDR1 SGHTA and CDR2 FQGNSA come from the germline V gene. CDR3 length: 14 residues. Trimming removed 6 bases at V and 2 bases at J, with 13 bases between. CDR3 in DNA: TGTGCCAGCAGTCCCTGGCGGCGGCAAGAGACCCAGTACTTC. Amino acid sequence: CASSPWRRQETQYF.

The chain is built from TRBV19 and TRBJ1-2, with 7 positions matching TRBD1. The CDR3 is 13 residues long. V shed 5 bases and J 4 bases; nucleotides not matched to a gene: 4. Looked up from germline, CDR1 is LNHDA and CDR2 is SQIVND (reference sequence). The CDR3 protein is CASSVRDSYGYTF. In DNA, the CDR3 is TGTGCCAGTAGTGTCCGGGACAGCTATGGCTACACCTTC.